This T cell receptor beta chain was identified during a study of Ad26.COV2.S vaccination and SARS-CoV-2 variants. The treatment denotes: some 19 received Ad26.COV2.S at low or high dose, single or two shots; 5 received placebo; per-sample allocation not given. Collection of the samples took place on day 63 after the first injection of vaccine or placebo. Repertoires were generated with immunoSEQ multiplex PCR, while TCRdb's copy carries only in-frame clones and drops some. The profile shows 350,000 to 500,000 clones, 88% of them singletons. This clone was detected once. The CDR3 has 16 amino acids. Per germline, CDR1 SEHNR and CDR2 FQNEAQ (reference sequence). With 5 bases clipped from V and 6 bases from J, the junction kept 12 bases outside the gene matches.

Sequenced here: peripheral blood, sampled in a trial of Ad26.COV2.S vaccine versus placebo. The chain combines TRBV7-9 with TRBJ2-1; 8 bases agree with TRBD2. The sequence was obtained from a person aged 18 to 65 who received the Ad26.COV2.S COVID-19 vaccine or a placebo. CDR3: CASSHPIAGNTNEQFF. DNA for the CDR3: TGTGCCAGCAGCCACCCTATAGCGGGGAACACCAATGAGCAGTTCTTC.